This T cell receptor (beta chain) was sequenced for a study of graft-versus-host responses after intestinal transplantation (dated by TCRdb to about 2021). Background on the whole study: Recipients received multivisceral, liver-intestinal, or isolated intestinal transplants. Every recipient was given anti-thymocyte globulin induction, then maintenance tacrolimus and steroids for around three years. After intestinal transplantation, graft-versus-host and host-versus-graft alloreactive T cell clones in the graft, circulation and bone marrow were tracked using bulk TCR-beta CDR3 sequencing. Alloreactive clones were identified by sequencing pre-transplant mixed lymphocyte reaction products and comparing these products with unstimulated pre-transplant donor and recipient T cells. A cohort of about two dozen intestinal transplant recipients, including one retransplant, was enrolled, and 3 patients lacking pretransplant specimens were excluded. A peak of at least 4% donor T cells among recipient peripheral blood mononuclear cells was the definition used for donor T cell macrochimerism. Rather than being sequenced by the commercial service, samples from a few later patients were sequenced in-house on an Illumina MiSeq and processed with MiXCR.

To prepare the library, the immunoSEQ multiplex PCR assay was applied. For most patients, genomic DNA was subjected to high-throughput TCR-beta CDR3 sequencing by Adaptive Biotechnologies. On the authors' methods: TCR sequencing data for over 15 patients were retrieved from Adaptive's ImmunoSEQ software; a few other patients were processed with MiXCR and VDJtools. CDR3 nucleotide sequences shared between donor and recipient were removed because the origin of such sequences could not be assigned. To count as alloreactive, a clone needed at least 2-fold expansion over unstimulated cells and a minimum CFSE-low frequency of 0.002% (template counts) or 0.001% (read counts). Mappable clones were those detected in sequenced pre-transplant spleen, lymph node, or MLR CFSE-low populations of the donor or recipient. The cumulative frequency of alloreactive clones was calculated as a percentage of all sequences, weighted by copy number. TCRdb took this table from immuneACCESS and kept in-frame rearrangements with V and J called. Such tables lack part of the clones; where checked against another copy, unresolved V genes explain under half of the gap, and the rest is unexplained. V and J calls and clone size are as listed in that table; D and trimming were resolved from the DNA. This sample lists just under 2,000 clones; approximately 87% were detected once. Of the sample, 17% is held by the ten largest clones.

The germline V gene yields SGHTA for CDR1 and FQGNSA for CDR2. Deletion took 5 bases off V and 2 bases off J, with a span of 15 bases between the germline ends. From its cysteine to its phenylalanine, the CDR3 spans 15 amino acids. Left in the record is the CDR3 DNA by itself, 45 bases read in frame from the first base. Intraepithelial and lamina propria lymphocytes were isolated from graft specimens using dithiothreitol, EDTA incubations and collagenase D digestion. Serial intestinal graft biopsy specimens collected up to 600 days after transplant underwent bulk TCR-beta sequencing. Summary of the overall study and its limitations: The relatively low number and heterogeneity of intestinal transplant patients limited the conclusions. In the allografts of patients with donor T cell macrochimerism, GvH to HvG T cell clonal ratios were high. Early after transplant, declines in HvG clones were associated with peak levels of circulating GvH clones. GvH clones were detected in recipient bone marrow, and some of these GvH clones were observed earlier in ileal mucosa or blood, consistent with an intestinal mucosal origin.

On this clone: The specificity of this receptor is unknown. Base quality data are lacking; no much larger clone is found one base away.

The receptor chain draws on TRBV7-2 and TRBJ1-2; D gene: possibly TRBD1, on 5 matching bases. This specimen consisted of ileum tissue, obtained about 70 days after transplant. The TCR originated in a human patient who received an intestinal transplant, so some T cells may come from the graft donor. The CDR3 in this case is CASSRPGGTNYGYTF. The base sequence is TGTGCCAGCAGCCGCCCGGGCGGGACGAACTATGGCTACACCTTC.